This T cell receptor beta chain was profiled in a study of cytomegalovirus exposure and HLA in healthy donors. Germline loops: CDR1 MNHEY, CDR2 SVGAGI. J gave up 4 bases and V 6 bases, and 5 bases lay outside the gene matches. The CDR3 is 15 residues long. This clone was counted between two and nine times. PCR used 60 Vbeta primers and 13 Jbeta primers. The protocol was immunoSEQ multiplex PCR, while the TCRdb copy is restricted to in-frame clones and leaves out a portion. The sample holds about 150,000 clones, 60% to 75% seen once. The sample was PBMCs. This receptor was taken from a young man in good health and CMV-seronegative. V gene TRBV6-5 combines with J gene TRBJ2-3; TRBD2 matches at 12 bases. The CDR3 reads CASRHLAGGPDTQYF. CDR3 in DNA: TGTGCCAGCAGGCATCTAGCGGGGGGGCCAGATACGCAGTATTTT.